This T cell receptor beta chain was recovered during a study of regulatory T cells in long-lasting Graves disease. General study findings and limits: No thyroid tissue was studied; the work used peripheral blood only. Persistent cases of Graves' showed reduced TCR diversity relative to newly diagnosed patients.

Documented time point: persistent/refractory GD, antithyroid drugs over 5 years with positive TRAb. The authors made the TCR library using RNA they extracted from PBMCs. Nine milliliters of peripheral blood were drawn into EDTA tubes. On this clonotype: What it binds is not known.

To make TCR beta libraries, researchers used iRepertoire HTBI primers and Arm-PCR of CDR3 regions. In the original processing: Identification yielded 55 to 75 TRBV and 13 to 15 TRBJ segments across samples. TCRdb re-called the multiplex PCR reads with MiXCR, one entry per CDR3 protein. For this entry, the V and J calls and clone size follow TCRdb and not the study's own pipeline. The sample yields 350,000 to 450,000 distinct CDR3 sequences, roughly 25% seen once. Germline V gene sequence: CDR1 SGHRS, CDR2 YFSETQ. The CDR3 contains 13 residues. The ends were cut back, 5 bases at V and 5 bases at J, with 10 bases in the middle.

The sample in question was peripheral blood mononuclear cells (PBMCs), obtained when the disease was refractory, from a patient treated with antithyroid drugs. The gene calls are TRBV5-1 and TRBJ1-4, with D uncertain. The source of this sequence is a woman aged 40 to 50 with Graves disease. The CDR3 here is CASSSIPNEKLFF. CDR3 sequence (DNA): TGCGCCAGCAGTTCCATTCCCAATGAAAAACTGTTTTTT.